This T cell receptor beta chain was profiled in a study of T cell responses to AZD1222 COVID-19 vaccine. Study observations and caveats: Mapped onto spike, vaccine-associated CD4 TCRs spanned it and were dominant at 160-218 and 743-854. Among AZD1222 vaccinees, only 5 or 6 were seropositive at baseline.

Remarks on this clone: Its antigen is as yet unknown.

Germline V gene data show CDR1 as GTSNPN and CDR2 as SVGIG (reference sequence). The CDR3 is made up of 15 amino acids. V gave up 1 base and J gave up 7 bases, with 17 bases separating them. Only in-frame clones appear in the TCRdb table, and some are missing; sequencing was by immunoSEQ multiplex PCR. Of about 220,000 clones detected, 93% appear once; the ten largest clones hold roughly 0.99%. The sequences come from peripheral blood, collected on day 0 of MenACWY control vaccination. The receptor was isolated from an adult in good health. J is TRBJ1-5 and V is TRBV30; a weak D match, TRBD1 (5 bases). The CDR3 DNA sequence: TGTGCCTGGAGTGCCTTTGGAGGGGCAGGGCAGCCCCAGCATTTT. It encodes CAWSAFGGAGQPQHF. Supplemented by reference TRBV30 and TRBJ1-5, the full variable domain reads SQTIHQWPATLVQPVGSPLSLECTVEGTSNPNLYWYRQAAGRGLQLLFYSVGIGQISSEVPQNLSASRPQDRQFILSSKKLLLSDSGFYLCAWSAFGGAGQPQHFGDGTRLSIL.